This T cell receptor (beta chain) was profiled in a study of cytomegalovirus exposure and HLA in healthy donors. Findings and caveats of the study: Whilst most TCR sequences proved rare, a subset of public TCRs occurred across many donors. Analysis was performed later, and it showed HLA-associated TCR beta chains to be more clonally expanded than equally common others. Later on, analysis showed that most CMV-associated TCR beta chains appeared to be HLA-restricted.

Use of 60 Vbeta and 13 Jbeta primers characterized the PCR. Here immunoSEQ multiplex PCR was the method, and the copy in TCRdb shows in-frame clones only, minus some. The sample yields around 120,000 clones, about 80% seen once. The germline CDR1 and CDR2 sequences are SGHTA and FQGNSA. The CDR3 is made up of 14 amino acids. The V and J ends lost 3 bases and 9 bases, in that order; junction bases with no gene match: 11. As to this clone: Its target is not known.

This rearrangement joins TRBV7-2 to TRBJ2-7; 7 bases agree with TRBD2. The sequence was collected from a man aged 25-45 years in good health and CMV-seronegative. Sequenced input: PBMCs. The CDR3 reads CASSFQRGEFGQYF. As DNA, the CDR3 is TGTGCCAGCAGCTTCCAGCGGGGTGAATTCGGGCAGTACTTC. The complete variable domain, with remaining parts taken from reference TRBV7-2 and TRBJ2-7, reads GAGVSQSPSNKVTEKGKDVELRCDPISGHTALYWYRQSLGQGLEFLIYFQGNSAPDKSGLPSDRFSAERTGGSVSTLTIQRTQQEDSAVYLCASSFQRGEFGQYFGPGTRLTVT.